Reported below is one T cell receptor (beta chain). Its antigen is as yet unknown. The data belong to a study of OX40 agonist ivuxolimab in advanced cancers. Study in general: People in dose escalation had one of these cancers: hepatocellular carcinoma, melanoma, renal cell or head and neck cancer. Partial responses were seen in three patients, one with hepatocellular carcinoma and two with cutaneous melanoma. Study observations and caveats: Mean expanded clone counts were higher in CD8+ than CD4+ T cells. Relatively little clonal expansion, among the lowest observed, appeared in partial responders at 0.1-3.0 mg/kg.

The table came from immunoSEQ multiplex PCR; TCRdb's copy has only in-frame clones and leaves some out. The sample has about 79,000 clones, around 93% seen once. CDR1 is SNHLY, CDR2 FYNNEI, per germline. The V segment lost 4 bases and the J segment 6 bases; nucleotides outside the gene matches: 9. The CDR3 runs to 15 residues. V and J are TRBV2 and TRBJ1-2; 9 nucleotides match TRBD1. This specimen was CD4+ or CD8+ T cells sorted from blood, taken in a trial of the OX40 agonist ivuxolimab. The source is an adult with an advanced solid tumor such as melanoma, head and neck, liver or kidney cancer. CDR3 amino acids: CASSATGGRYDGYTF. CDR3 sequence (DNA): TGTGCCAGCAGTGCGACAGGGGGACGGTATGATGGCTACACCTTC. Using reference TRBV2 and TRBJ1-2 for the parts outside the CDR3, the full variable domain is EPEVTQTPSHQVTQMGQEVILRCVPISNHLYFYWYRQILGQKVEFLVSFYNNEISEKSEIFDDQFSVERPDGSNFTLKIRSTKLEDSAMYFCASSATGGRYDGYTFGSGTRLTVV.